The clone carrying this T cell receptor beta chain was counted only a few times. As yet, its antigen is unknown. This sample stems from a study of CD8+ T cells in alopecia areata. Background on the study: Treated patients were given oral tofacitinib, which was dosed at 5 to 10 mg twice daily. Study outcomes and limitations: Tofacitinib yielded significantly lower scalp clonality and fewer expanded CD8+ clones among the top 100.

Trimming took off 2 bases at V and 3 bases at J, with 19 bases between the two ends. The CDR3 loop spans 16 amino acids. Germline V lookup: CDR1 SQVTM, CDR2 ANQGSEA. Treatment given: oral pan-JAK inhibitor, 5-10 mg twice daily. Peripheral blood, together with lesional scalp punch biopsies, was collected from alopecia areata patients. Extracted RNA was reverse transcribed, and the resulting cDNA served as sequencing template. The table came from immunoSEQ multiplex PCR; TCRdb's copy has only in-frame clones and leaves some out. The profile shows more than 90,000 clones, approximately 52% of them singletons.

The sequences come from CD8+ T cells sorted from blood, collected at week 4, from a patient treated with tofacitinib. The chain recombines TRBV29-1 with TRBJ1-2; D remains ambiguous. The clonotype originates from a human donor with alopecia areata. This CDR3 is CSVEFGPEGLHYGYTF. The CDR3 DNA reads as TGCAGCGTTGAATTCGGTCCGGAAGGGCTCCACTATGGCTACACCTTC.